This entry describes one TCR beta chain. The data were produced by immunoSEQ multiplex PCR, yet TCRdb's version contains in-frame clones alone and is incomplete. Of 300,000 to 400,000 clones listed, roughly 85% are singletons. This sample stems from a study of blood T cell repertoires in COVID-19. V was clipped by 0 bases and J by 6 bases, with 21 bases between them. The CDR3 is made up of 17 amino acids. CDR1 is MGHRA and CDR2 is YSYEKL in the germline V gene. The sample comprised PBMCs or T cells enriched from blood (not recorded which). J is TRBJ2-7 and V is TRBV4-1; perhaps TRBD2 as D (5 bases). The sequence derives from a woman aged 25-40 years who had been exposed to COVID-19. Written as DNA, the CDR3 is TGCGCCAGCAGCCAAGATTTTAGGAGGACTGCGTCTGTCGAGCAGTACTTC. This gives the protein CASSQDFRRTASVEQYF.